This record looks at one T cell receptor (beta chain) sequence and its context. Antigen: not known. The sample's treatment: over 15 received Ad26.COV2.S at low or high dose, single or two shots; about 5 received placebo; per-sample allocation not given. Specimens were obtained on day 63 following the first vaccine or placebo injection. Germline V lookup: CDR1 GTSNPN, CDR2 SVGIG (reference sequence). This CDR3 is 13 amino acids long. Trimming left V 0 bases short and J 1 base short, with 6 bases between. This record comes from a study of Ad26.COV2.S vaccination and SARS-CoV-2 variants. Study-wide background: It was the COV1001 Ad26.COV2.S trial arm that included the donor. Overall study results and limits: In TCR breadth and depth analyses, total T cell responses may have been underestimated. Substantial breadth was reported for post-vaccination spike-specific CD8+ and CD4+ T cells.

Sequencing was performed with immunoSEQ multiplex PCR; in TCRdb, only in-frame clones are kept and a portion is missing. The sample contains around 300,000 clones, 86% of which appear only once. This receptor was taken from a person aged 18-65 years who received the Ad26.COV2.S COVID-19 vaccine or a placebo. The sample was peripheral blood, taken in a trial of Ad26.COV2.S vaccine versus placebo. The gene calls are TRBV30 and TRBJ1-1; maybe TRBD1 (6 bases). The CDR3 nucleotides are TGTGCCTGGAGTGTAGGGGGGAACACTGAAGCTTTCTTT. This sequence encodes CAWSVGGNTEAFF.